This T cell receptor (beta chain) was documented in a study of shared clonotypes between healthy human individuals. Naive CD8 cells comprised CD45RO-negative, CCR7-positively selected cells, excluding terminally differentiated effector memory CD45RA+ cells. Sequencing was performed with immunoSEQ multiplex PCR; in TCRdb, only in-frame clones are kept and a portion is missing. The sample shows over 2,000,000 clones, 93% of them seen only once. CDR3 length equals 15 residues. V lost 2 bases and J 2 bases, leaving 13 bases between the germline ends. CDR1 is SGHRS, CDR2 YFSETQ, per germline. Sequencing was performed on naive CD8+ T cells from PBMCs. The chain has TRBV5-1 and TRBJ2-5; tentative D call: TRBD2 (5 bases). This TCR derives from a man aged 18-30 years in good health. Some clones in this sample may be carry-over from other donors' samples. The CDR3 region has the DNA TGCGCCAGCAGCTTTATCTCTTCGGGACAAGAGACCCAGTACTTC. It translates to CASSFISSGQETQYF.